This T cell receptor (beta chain) was captured in a study of graft-versus-host responses after intestinal transplantation. In the study overall: Recipients had multivisceral, liver-intestinal, or isolated intestinal transplants. Anti-thymocyte globulin induction was given to all recipients, followed by tacrolimus and steroids for roughly 3 years.

Repertoires were generated with immunoSEQ multiplex PCR, while TCRdb's copy carries only in-frame clones and drops some. The sample contains some 7,100 clones, less than 98% of which appear only once. The study, taken as a whole, reports: Within allografts, high graft-versus-host to host-versus-graft clonal ratios were seen among patients with graft-donor T cell macrochimerism. Recipient bone marrow held GvH clones, some seen earlier in ileum or blood.

Germline V gene lookup returns CDR1 SNHLY and CDR2 FYNNEI. This CDR3 is built from 11 residues. Deletions cut 6 bases from V and 5 bases from J, with 5 bases between. A note on this clone: What it recognizes is unknown.

The V call is TRBV2, the J call TRBJ2-1; D unclear. This clonotype was sampled from a human patient who received an intestinal transplant, so some T cells may come from the graft donor. This sample comprised PBMCs, obtained 23 days after intestinal transplant. The CDR3 nucleotides are TGTGCCAGCAGGGAGAACAATGAGCAGTTCTTC. As protein: CASRENNEQFF.